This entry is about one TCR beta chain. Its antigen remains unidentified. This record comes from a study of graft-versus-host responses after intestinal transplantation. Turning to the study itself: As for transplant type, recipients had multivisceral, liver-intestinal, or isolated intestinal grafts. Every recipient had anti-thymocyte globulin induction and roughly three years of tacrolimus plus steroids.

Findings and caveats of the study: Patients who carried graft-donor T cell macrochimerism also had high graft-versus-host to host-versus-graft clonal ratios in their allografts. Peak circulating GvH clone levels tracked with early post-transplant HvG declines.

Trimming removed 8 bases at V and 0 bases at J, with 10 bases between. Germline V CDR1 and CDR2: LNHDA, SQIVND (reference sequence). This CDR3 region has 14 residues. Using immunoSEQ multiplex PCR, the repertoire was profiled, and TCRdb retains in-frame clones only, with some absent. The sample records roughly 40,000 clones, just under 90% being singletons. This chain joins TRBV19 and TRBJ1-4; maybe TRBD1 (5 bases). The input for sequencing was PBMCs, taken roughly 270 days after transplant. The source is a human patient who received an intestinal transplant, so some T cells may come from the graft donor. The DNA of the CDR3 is TGTGCCAGTGATACAGGTGCAACTAATGAAAAACTGTTTTTT. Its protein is CASDTGATNEKLFF.